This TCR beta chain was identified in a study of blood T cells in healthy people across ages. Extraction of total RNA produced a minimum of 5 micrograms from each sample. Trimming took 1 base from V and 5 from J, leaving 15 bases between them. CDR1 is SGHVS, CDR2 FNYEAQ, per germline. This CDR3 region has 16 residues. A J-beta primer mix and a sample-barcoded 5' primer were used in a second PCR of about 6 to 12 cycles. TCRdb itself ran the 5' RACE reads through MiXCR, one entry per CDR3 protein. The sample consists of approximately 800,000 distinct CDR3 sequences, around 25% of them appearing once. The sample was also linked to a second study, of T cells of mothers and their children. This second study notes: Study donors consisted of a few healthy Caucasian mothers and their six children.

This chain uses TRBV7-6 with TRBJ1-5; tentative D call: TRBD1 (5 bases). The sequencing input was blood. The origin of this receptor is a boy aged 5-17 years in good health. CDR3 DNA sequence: TGTGCCAGCAGCTTAGGCTCCTGGGGCCCAGATCAGCCCCAGCATTTT. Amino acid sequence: CASSLGSWGPDQPQHF.